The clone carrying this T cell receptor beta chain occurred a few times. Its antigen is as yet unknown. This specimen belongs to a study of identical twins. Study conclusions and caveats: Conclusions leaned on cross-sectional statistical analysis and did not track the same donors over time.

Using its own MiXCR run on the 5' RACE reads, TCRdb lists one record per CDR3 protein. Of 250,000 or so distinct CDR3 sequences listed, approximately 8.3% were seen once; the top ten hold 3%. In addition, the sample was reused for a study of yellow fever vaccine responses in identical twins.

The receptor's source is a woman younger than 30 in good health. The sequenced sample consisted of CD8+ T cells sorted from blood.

CDR3 region: CASSADRGYYEQYF. In DNA form, the CDR3 reads TGTGCCAGCAGCGCAGACAGGGGATACTACGAGCAGTACTTC. The rearrangement joins TRBV6-1 to TRBJ2-7; 8 bases are shared with TRBD1. The CDR3 covers 14 residues. The V segment lost 6 bases and the J segment 3 bases; nucleotides outside the gene matches: 7. Looked up from germline, CDR1 is MNHNS and CDR2 is SASEGT.